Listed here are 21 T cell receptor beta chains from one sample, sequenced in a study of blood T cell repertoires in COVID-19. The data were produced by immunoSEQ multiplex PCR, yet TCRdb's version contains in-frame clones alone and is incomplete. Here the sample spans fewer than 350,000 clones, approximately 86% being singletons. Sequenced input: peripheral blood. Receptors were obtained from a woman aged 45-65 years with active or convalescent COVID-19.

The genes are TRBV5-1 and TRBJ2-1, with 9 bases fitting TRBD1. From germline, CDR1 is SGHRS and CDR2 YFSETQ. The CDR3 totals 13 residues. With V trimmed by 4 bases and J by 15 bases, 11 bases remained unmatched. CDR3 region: CASSPEGTGLGFF. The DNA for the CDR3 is TGCGCCAGCAGCCCCGAAGGGACAGGGTTAGGGTTCTTC.

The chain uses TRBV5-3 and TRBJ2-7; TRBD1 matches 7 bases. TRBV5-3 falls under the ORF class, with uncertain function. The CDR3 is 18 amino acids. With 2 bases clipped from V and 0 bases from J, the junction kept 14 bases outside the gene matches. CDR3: CARSFETGAVISSYEQYF. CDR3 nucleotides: TGTGCCAGAAGCTTCGAAACAGGGGCGGTCATTTCCTCCTACGAGCAGTACTTC.

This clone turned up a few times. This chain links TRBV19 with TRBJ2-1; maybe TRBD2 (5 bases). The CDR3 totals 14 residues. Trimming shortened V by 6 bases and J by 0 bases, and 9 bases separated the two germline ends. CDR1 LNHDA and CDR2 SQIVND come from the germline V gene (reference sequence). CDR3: CASRLTSSYNEQFF. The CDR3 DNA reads TGTGCCAGTAGACTAACTAGCTCCTACAATGAGCAGTTCTTC.

CDR3 nucleotides: TGTGCCAGCAGCCCGGATACTAGCGGGAGGCGGCCACATGAGCAGTTCTTC. It translates to CASSPDTSGRRPHEQFF. The chain recombines TRBV5-8 with TRBJ2-1, with 12 bases aligning to TRBD2. From germline, CDR1 is SGHTS and CDR2 YDEGEE. J lost 8 bases, V lost 4 bases, and 13 bases had no gene match. The CDR3 runs to 17 residues.

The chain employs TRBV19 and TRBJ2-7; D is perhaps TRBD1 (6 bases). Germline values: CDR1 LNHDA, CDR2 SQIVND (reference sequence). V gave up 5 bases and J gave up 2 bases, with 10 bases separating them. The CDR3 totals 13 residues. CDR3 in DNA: TGTGCCAGTAGTCCAGGACAGACCTACGAGCAGTACTTC. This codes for CASSPGQTYEQYF.

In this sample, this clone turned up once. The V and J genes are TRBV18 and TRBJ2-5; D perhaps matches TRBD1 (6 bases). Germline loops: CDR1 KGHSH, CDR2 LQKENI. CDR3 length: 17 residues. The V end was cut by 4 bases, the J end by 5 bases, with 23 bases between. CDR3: CASSLNLPGTIQETQYF. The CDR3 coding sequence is TGTGCCAGCTCACTCAATCTTCCCGGGACAATACAGGAGACCCAGTACTTC.

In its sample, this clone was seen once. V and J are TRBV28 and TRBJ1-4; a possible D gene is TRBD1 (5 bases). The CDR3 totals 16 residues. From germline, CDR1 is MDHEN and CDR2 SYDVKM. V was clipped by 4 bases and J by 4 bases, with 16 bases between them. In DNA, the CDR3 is TGTGCCAGCAGTTCCTGGGGCAGGGTTCGTAATGAAAAACTGTTTTTT. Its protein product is CASSSWGRVRNEKLFF.

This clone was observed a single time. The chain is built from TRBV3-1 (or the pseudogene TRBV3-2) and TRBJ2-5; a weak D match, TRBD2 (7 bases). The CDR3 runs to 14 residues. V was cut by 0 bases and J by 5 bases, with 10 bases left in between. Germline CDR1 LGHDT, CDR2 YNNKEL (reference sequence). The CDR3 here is CASSQEGGGETQYF. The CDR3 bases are TGTGCCAGCAGCCAAGAGGGAGGGGGGGAGACCCAGTACTTC.

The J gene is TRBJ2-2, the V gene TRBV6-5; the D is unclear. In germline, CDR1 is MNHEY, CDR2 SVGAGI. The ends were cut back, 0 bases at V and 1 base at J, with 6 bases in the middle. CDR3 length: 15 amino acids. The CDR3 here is CASSYSRLNTGELFF. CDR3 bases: TGTGCCAGCAGTTACTCGAGACTGAACACCGGGGAGCTGTTTTTT.

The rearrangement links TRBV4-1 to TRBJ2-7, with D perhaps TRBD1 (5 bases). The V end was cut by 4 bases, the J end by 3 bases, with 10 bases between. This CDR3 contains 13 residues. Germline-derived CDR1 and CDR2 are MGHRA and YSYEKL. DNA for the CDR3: TGCGCCAGCAGCCGGGGCGAGAACTACGAGCAGTACTTC. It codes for CASSRGENYEQYF.

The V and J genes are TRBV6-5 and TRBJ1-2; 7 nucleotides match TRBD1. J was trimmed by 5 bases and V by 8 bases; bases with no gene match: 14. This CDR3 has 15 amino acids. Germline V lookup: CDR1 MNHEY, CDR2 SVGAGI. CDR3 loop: CASAGQGGFLYGYTF. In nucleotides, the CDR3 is TGTGCCAGCGCCGGGCAGGGGGGATTCCTATATGGCTACACCTTC.

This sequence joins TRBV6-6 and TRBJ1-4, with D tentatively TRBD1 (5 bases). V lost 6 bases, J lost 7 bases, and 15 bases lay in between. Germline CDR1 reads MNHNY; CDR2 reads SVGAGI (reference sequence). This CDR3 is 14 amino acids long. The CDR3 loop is CASRPDMGGEKLFF. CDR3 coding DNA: TGTGCCAGCAGACCGGACATGGGAGGTGAAAAACTGTTTTTT.

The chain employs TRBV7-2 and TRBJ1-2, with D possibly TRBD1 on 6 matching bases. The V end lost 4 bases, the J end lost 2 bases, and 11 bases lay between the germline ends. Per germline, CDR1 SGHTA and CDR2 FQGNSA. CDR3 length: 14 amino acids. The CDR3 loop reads CASSSPTGNYGYTF. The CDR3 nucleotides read TGTGCCAGCAGCTCCCCCACAGGGAACTATGGCTACACCTTC.

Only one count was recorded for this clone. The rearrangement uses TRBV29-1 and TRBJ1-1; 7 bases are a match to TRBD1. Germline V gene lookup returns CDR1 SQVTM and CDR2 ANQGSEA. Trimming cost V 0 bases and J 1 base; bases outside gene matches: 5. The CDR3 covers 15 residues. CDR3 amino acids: CSVEDRGTANTEAFF. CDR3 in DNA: TGCAGCGTTGAAGATCGGGGGACAGCGAACACTGAAGCTTTCTTT.

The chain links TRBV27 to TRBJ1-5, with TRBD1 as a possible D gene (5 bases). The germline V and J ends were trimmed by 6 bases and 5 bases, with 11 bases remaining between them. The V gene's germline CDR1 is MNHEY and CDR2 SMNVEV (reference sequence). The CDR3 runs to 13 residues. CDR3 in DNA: TGTGCCAGCAGGCTCGGGACTCATCAGCCCCAGCATTTT. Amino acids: CASRLGTHQPQHF.

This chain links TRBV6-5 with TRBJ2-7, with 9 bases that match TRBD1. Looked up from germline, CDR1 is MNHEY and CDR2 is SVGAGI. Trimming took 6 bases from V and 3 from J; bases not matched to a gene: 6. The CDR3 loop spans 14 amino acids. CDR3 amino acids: CASSGQGSFYEQYF. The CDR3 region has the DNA TGTGCCAGCAGCGGACAGGGGTCTTTCTACGAGCAGTACTTC.

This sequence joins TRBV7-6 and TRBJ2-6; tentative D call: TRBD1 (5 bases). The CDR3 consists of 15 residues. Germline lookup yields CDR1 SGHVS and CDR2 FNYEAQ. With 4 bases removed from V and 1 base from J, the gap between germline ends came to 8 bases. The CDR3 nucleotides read TGTGCCAGCAGCTCCAGGGCGTCTGGGGCCAACGTCCTGACTTTC. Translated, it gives CASSSRASGANVLTF.

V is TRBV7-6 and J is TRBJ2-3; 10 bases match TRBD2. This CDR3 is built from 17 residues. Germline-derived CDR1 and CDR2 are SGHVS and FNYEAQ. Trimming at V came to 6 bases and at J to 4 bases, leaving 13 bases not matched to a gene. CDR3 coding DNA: TGTGCCAGCAGTTCCCTCAGCGGGAGGGCCATCTCAGATACGCAGTATTTT. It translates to CASSSLSGRAISDTQYF. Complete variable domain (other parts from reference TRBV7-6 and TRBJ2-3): GAGVSQSPRYKVTKRGQDVALRCDPISGHVSLYWYRQALGQGPEFLTYFNYEAQQDKSGLPNDRFSAERPEGSISTLTIQRTEQRDSAMYRCASSSLSGRAISDTQYFGPGTRLTVL.

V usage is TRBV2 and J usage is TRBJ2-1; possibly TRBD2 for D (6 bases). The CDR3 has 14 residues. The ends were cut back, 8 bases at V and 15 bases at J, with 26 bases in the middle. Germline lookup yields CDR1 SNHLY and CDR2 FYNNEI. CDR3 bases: TGTGCCAGCTCCACCGGGCCCGGGGGTTCCAGTCGGTTCTTC. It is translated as CASSTGPGGSSRFF.

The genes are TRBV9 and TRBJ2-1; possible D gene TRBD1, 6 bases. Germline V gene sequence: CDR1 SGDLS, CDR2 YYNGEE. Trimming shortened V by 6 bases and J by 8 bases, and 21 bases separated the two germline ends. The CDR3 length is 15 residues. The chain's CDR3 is CASTVRTGIGDEQFF. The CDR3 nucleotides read TGTGCCAGCACTGTTAGAACAGGGATTGGCGATGAGCAGTTCTTC.

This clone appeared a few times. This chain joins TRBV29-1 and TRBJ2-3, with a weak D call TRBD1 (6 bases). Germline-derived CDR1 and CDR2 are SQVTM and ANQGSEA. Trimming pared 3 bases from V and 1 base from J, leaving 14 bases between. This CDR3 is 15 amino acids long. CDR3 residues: CSVELFTGRTDTQYF. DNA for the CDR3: TGCAGCGTTGAGTTATTCACAGGGCGCACAGATACGCAGTATTTT.